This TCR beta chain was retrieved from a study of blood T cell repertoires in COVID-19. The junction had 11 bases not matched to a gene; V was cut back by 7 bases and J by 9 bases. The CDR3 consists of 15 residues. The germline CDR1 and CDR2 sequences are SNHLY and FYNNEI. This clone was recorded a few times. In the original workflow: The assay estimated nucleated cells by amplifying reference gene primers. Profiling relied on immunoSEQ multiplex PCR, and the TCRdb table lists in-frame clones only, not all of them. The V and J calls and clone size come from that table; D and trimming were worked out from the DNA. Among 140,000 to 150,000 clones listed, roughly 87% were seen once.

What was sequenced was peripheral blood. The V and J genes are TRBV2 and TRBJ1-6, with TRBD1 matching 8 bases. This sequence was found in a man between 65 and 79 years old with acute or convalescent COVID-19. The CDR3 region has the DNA TGTGCCAGCACTACACTAGGACAGGGAGGTTCACCCCTCCACTTT. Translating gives CASTTLGQGGSPLHF.